A single sample is the source of the 19 T cell receptor beta chains below, sequenced in a study of blood T cell repertoires in COVID-19. The protocol was immunoSEQ multiplex PCR, while the TCRdb copy is restricted to in-frame clones and leaves out a portion. Among around 170,000 clones listed, approximately 90% were seen once. Sequenced: peripheral blood. Receptor source: a man aged 55 to 69 with acute or convalescent COVID-19.

The chain has TRBV19 and TRBJ1-1; unclear D gene. CDR3 length: 12 residues. V was cut by 4 bases and J by 5 bases, with 8 bases left in between. Germline assignment: CDR1 LNHDA and CDR2 SQIVND (reference sequence). This chain's CDR3 is CASSNGWTEAFF. The CDR3 DNA is TGTGCCAGTAGTAACGGGTGGACTGAAGCTTTCTTT.

The chain is built from TRBV29-1 and TRBJ1-2, with 7 nucleotides matching TRBD1. Germline V gene sequence: CDR1 SQVTM, CDR2 ANQGSEA. The CDR3 spans 12 residues. The V gene end was trimmed by 3 bases and the J gene end by 7 bases; junction bases not matched to a gene: 5. This CDR3 reads CSVDRQGLGYTF. CDR3 in DNA: TGCAGCGTTGATCGACAGGGACTTGGCTACACCTTC.

This clone has only a few counts. The genes are TRBV5-4 and TRBJ1-4; TRBD1 might be the D (6 bases). The CDR3 spans 13 residues. CDR1 is SGHNT and CDR2 is YYREEE in the germline V gene (reference sequence). The V end was cut by 7 bases, the J end by 11 bases, with 18 bases between. CDR3 region: CASGDRWDDKLFF. DNA of the CDR3: TGTGCCAGCGGCGACAGGTGGGACGATAAACTGTTTTTT. Complete variable domain (other parts from reference TRBV5-4 and TRBJ1-4): ETGVTQSPTHLIKTRGQQVTLRCSSQSGHNTVSWYQQALGQGPQFIFQYYREEENGRGNFPPRFSGLQFPNYSSELNVNALELDDSALYLCASGDRWDDKLFFGSGTQLSVL.

The chain employs TRBV11-1 and TRBJ1-3; 7 nucleotides agree with TRBD1. This CDR3 region has 13 residues. Germline lookup yields CDR1 SGHAT and CDR2 FQDESV (reference sequence). Trimming took 4 bases from V and 4 from J; bases not matched to a gene: 1. The CDR3 loop is CASSSGQGNTIYF. CDR3 DNA sequence: TGTGCCAGCAGCTCGGGACAGGGAAACACCATATATTTT.

The V and J genes are TRBV6-5 and TRBJ1-5; D remains ambiguous. The CDR3 loop spans 13 amino acids. From germline, CDR1 is MNHEY and CDR2 SVGAGI. V lost 8 bases and J lost 7, with 15 bases in between. CDR3 in amino acids: CASGRGLEQPQHF. The CDR3 DNA reads TGTGCCAGCGGGCGAGGGTTAGAACAGCCCCAGCATTTT.

This chain joins TRBV5-4 and TRBJ2-7; 13 nucleotides agree with TRBD2. Germline V gene data show CDR1 as SGHNT and CDR2 as YYREEE (reference sequence). The CDR3 is 16 residues long. The V segment lost 4 bases and the J segment 0 bases; nucleotides outside the gene matches: 4. The DNA of the CDR3 is TGTGCCAGCAGCCCGGGACTAGCGGGGAGCTCCTACGAGCAGTACTTC. Translating gives CASSPGLAGSSYEQYF.

The chain is built from TRBV5-5 and TRBJ2-5; D is possibly TRBD1 (6 bases). Trimming took 2 bases from V and 5 from J, leaving 13 bases between them. Germline CDR1 reads SGHKS; CDR2 reads YYEKEE (reference sequence). The CDR3 sequence is 14 residues long. CDR3 amino acids: CASSLEQGFETQYF. The CDR3 nucleotides read TGTGCCAGCAGCTTAGAACAGGGTTTCGAGACCCAGTACTTC.

This chain connects TRBV6-5 to TRBJ2-3; a possible D gene is TRBD1 (6 bases). CDR1 and CDR2 from the germline V gene are MNHEY and SVGAGI. The CDR3 totals 14 residues. V shed 5 bases and J shed 3 bases, with 12 bases lying between them. In nucleotides, the CDR3 is TGTGCCAGCAGTCCATACCAGGGGACAGATACGCAGTATTTT. Protein product: CASSPYQGTDTQYF.

The chain has TRBV11-3 and TRBJ1-1; D may be TRBD1 (5 bases). Trimming left V 10 bases short and J 5 bases short, with 17 bases between. The length of the CDR3 is 13 residues. CDR1 is SGHNT, CDR2 YENEEA, per germline. The CDR3 coding sequence is TGTGCCACCCAATCGGGGGGGAGAACTGAAGCTTTCTTT. Its translation: CATQSGGRTEAFF.

The rearrangement joins TRBV5-4 to TRBJ2-3, with D perhaps matching TRBD2 (5 bases). The germline CDR1 and CDR2 sequences are SGHNT and YYREEE (reference sequence). V dropped 6 bases and J dropped 1 base, with 12 bases sitting between them. CDR3 length: 14 residues. In nucleotides, the CDR3 is TGTGCCAGCACCCAATTGGAGGGCACAGATACGCAGTATTTT. Translation gives CASTQLEGTDTQYF.

The V call is TRBV5-1, the J call TRBJ1-4; 7 nucleotides line up with TRBD1. With 2 bases clipped from V and 0 bases from J, the junction kept 4 bases outside the gene matches. The CDR3 length is 16 residues. Germline V lookup: CDR1 SGHRS, CDR2 YFSETQ. CDR3 DNA: TGCGCCAGCAGCTTTAGTACAGGGGCAACTAATGAAAAACTGTTTTTT. It codes for CASSFSTGATNEKLFF.

The rearrangement uses TRBV6-6 and TRBJ2-6, with D possibly being TRBD1 (6 bases). The germline gives CDR1 MNHNY, CDR2 SVGAGI (reference sequence). The CDR3 is 20 residues long. Trimming removed 5 bases at V and 0 bases at J, with 23 bases between. CDR3 in amino acids: CASSPTTGIDGISGANVLTF. The DNA of the CDR3 is TGTGCCAGCAGTCCGACCACAGGGATTGACGGGATCTCTGGGGCCAACGTCCTGACTTTC.

This chain links TRBV14 with TRBJ2-7, with D possibly being TRBD1 (5 bases). Trimming shortened V by 7 bases and J by 1 base, and 14 bases separated the two germline ends. The germline V gene encodes CDR1 SGHDN and CDR2 FVKESK. This CDR3 comprises 14 residues. CDR3 loop: CASILPGWSYEQYV. CDR3 DNA sequence: TGTGCCAGCATCCTACCAGGGTGGTCCTACGAGCAGTACGTC.

The CDR3 nucleotides read TGTGCCAGCAGAAGGGGGGGGGCGACTGAAGCTTTCTTT. Translated: CASRRGGATEAFF. The chain combines TRBV6-5 with TRBJ1-1, with D possibly matching TRBD1 (6 bases). The CDR3 length is 13 residues. The V gene lost 6 bases and the J gene lost 5 bases, with 13 bases spanning the gap. Per the germline V gene, CDR1 is MNHEY and CDR2 is SVGAGI.

The chain combines TRBV18 with TRBJ2-4, with 14 bases matching TRBD2. Germline V gene sequence: CDR1 KGHSH, CDR2 LQKENI. The CDR3 consists of 16 residues. Trimming removed 0 bases from V and 8 bases from J; junction bases left unmatched: 3. CDR3 DNA: TGTGCCAGCTCACCACCGACTAGCGGGGGGGATGACATTCAGTACTTC. It codes for CASSPPTSGGDDIQYF.

The chain uses TRBV11-2 and TRBJ2-7; possibly TRBD2 for D (6 bases). The length of the CDR3 is 14 residues. Germline values: CDR1 SGHAT, CDR2 FQNNGV. V shed 4 bases and J shed 2 bases, with 12 bases lying between them. The DNA of the CDR3 is TGTGCCAGCAGCTGGGGACGGACTACCTACGAGCAGTACTTC. Its translation is CASSWGRTTYEQYF.

The chain combines TRBV25-1 with TRBJ1-1; 9 bases are shared with TRBD1. CDR3 length: 13 residues. Trimming took 10 bases from V and 0 from J; bases not matched to a gene: 3. Germline loops: CDR1 MGHDK, CDR2 SYGVNS. CDR3 nucleotide sequence: TGTGCCACCCGGGACAGGGTGAACACTGAAGCTTTCTTT. Its protein product is CATRDRVNTEAFF.

The chain employs TRBV19 and TRBJ1-2, with a weak D call TRBD1 (5 bases). The germline CDR1 and CDR2 sequences are LNHDA and SQIVND (reference sequence). This CDR3 spans 15 amino acids. V dropped 5 bases and J dropped 7 bases, with 20 bases sitting between them. CDR3 DNA: TGTGCCAGTAGTCCCGGGGACCCACGGCGGGGTGGCTACACCTTC. Translated, it gives CASSPGDPRRGGYTF.

The chain employs TRBV30 and TRBJ1-5, with 7 bases aligning to TRBD1. CDR3 length: 15 residues. Germline CDR1 reads GTSNPN; CDR2 reads SVGIG (reference sequence). Germline trimming cut 3 bases from V and 6 bases from J; bases unmatched to any gene: 11. The CDR3 reads CAWSGDSSSFQPQHF. The CDR3 DNA reads as TGTGCCTGGAGCGGGGACAGTTCCTCCTTTCAGCCCCAGCATTTT.